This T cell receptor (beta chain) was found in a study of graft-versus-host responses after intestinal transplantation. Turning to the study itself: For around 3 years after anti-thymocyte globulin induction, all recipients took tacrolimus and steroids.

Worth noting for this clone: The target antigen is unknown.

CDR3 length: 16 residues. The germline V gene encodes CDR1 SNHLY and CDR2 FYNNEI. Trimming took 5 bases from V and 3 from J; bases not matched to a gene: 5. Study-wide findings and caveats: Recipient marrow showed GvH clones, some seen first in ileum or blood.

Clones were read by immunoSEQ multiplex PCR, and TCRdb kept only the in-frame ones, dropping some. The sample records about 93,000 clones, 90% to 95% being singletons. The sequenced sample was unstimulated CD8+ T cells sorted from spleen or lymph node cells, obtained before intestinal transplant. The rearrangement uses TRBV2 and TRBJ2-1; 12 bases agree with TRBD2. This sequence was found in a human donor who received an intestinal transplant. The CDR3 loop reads CASSTRTSGIYNEQFF. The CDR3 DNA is TGTGCCAGCAGTACCCGGACTAGCGGGATCTACAATGAGCAGTTCTTC.